Reported below is one TCR beta chain. The antigen is not known. The CDR3 is made up of 12 amino acids. CDR1 and CDR2 from the germline V gene are SGDLS and YYNGEE. Trimming took 1 base from V and 8 from J, leaving 9 bases between them. Produced via immunoSEQ multiplex PCR; TCRdb's table is partial and in-frame only. The data hold approximately 340,000 clones, with 92% observed a single time. This sample stems from a study of Ad26.COV2.S vaccination and SARS-CoV-2 variants. General study points: The study found higher spike-specific TCR breadth in vaccine than placebo recipients. Researchers cautioned that TCR breadth and depth analyses may have underestimated total T cell responses. Vaccinees reportedly had broad spike-specific CD8+ and CD4+ T cell responses. Vaccine and placebo recipients had comparable breadth of non-spike TCRs.

The sequencing here drew on peripheral blood, taken after recovery from COVID-19. This clonotype was obtained from a human donor who had recovered from COVID-19. The J gene is TRBJ1-2, the V gene TRBV9; D unclear. CDR3 loop: CASSVWGGGYTF. In DNA, the CDR3 is TGTGCCAGCAGCGTATGGGGAGGCGGCTACACCTTC.